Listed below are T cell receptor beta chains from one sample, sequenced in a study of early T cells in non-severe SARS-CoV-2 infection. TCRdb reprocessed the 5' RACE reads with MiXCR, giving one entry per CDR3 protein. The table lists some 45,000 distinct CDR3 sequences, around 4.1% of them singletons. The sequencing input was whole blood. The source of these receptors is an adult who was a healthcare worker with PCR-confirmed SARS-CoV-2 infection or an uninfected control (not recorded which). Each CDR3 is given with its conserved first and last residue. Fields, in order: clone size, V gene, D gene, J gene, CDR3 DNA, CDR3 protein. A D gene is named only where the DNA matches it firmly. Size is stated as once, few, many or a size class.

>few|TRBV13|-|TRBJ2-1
TGTGCCAGCAGGCCCTCCGCAGGGGTCAAGGCCTACAATGAGCAGTTCTTC
CASRPSAGVKAYNEQFF
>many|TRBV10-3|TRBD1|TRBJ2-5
TGTGCCATCAGTGGAACAGGGGGCTTAGAGACCCAGTACTTC
CAISGTGGLETQYF
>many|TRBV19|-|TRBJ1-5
TGTGCCAGTAGTATTTTAGGGGGGTTGAAGGCTTGGAGCAATCAGCCCCAGCATTTT
CASSILGGLKAWSNQPQHF
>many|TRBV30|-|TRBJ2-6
TGTGCCTGGAGTGTACCAGAGTGGGCCAACGTCCTGACTTTC
CAWSVPEWANVLTF
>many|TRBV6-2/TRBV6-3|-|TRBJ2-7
TGTGCCAGCAGTCCCCCTTGGCCAGGGGCCTCCTACGAGCAGTACTTC
CASSPPWPGASYEQYF
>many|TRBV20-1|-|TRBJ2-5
TGCAGTGCTAAGGTCGGGAGCCGGCGGGAGACCCAGTACTTC
CSAKVGSRRETQYF
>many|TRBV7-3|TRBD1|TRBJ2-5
TGTGCCAGCAGCTTTGGACAGGGGGCGTTTGAGACCCAGTACTTC
CASSFGQGAFETQYF
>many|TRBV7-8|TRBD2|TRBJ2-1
TGTGCCAGCAACCCAACCCGGACTAGCGGGATACACAATGAGCAGTTCTTC
CASNPTRTSGIHNEQFF
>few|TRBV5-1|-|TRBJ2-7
TGCGCCAGCAGCTTGGGGCAACTAACCTACGAGCAGTACTTC
CASSLGQLTYEQYF
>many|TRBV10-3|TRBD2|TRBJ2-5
TGTGCCATCAGTTCGCCGGGACTAGCCCTGGGGGAGACCCAGTACTTC
CAISSPGLALGETQYF